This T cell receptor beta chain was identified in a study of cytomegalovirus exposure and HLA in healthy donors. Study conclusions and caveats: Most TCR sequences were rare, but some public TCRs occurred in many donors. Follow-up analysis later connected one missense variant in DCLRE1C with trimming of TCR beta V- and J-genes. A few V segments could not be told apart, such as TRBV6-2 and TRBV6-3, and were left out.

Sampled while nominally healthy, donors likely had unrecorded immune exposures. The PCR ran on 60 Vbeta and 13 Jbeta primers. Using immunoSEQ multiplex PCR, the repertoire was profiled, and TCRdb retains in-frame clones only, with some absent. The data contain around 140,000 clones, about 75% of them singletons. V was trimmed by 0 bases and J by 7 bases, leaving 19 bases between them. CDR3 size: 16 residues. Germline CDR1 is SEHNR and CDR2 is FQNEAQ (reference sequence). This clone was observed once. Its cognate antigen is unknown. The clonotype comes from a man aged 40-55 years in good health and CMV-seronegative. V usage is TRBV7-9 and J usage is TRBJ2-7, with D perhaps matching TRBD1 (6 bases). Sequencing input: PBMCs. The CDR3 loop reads CASSLALTGWVEEQYF. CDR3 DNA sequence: TGTGCCAGCAGCTTAGCGCTAACAGGGTGGGTAGAGGAGCAGTACTTC.